A single sample gave rise to the 20 T cell receptor beta chains below, sequenced in a study of molecular identifiers for immune sequencing clone quantification. TCRdb reanalysed the PCR reads using MiXCR and keeps one entry per CDR3 protein. The table has just over 40,000 distinct CDR3 sequences, nearly 25% seen once. Sequenced: naive CD8+ T cells from blood, with Jurkat cell RNA spiked in. Subset reported: FACS-sorted CD8+CD4-CCR7+CD45RA+ naive T cells. The receptors here all came from a human donor in good health. Some libraries in this study had Jurkat cell RNA spiked in.

This clonotype was observed many times. The J gene is TRBJ2-7, the V gene TRBV4-3, with no clear D. V shed 0 bases and J shed 3 bases, with 6 bases lying between them. The CDR3 consists of 13 residues. The germline CDR1 and CDR2 sequences are LGHNA and YSLEER. CDR3 bases: TGCGCCAGCAGCCAAGATTTGGACTACGAGCAGTACTTC. Encoded protein: CASSQDLDYEQYF.

Ten or more counts support this clonotype. The chain employs TRBV6-1 and TRBJ2-3, with D uncertain. V was cut by 0 bases and J by 4 bases, with 14 bases left in between. From germline, CDR1 is MNHNS and CDR2 SASEGT. This CDR3 spans 16 amino acids. The CDR3 protein is CASSEALWTAADTQYF. The CDR3 DNA sequence: TGTGCCAGCAGTGAAGCTCTCTGGACGGCGGCAGATACGCAGTATTTT.

This clonotype was recorded a few times. Being one base from a much bigger clone, this may be a read error. This sequence joins TRBV7-2 and TRBJ2-3; TRBD2 matches at 11 bases. The CDR3 length is 17 residues. Germline-derived CDR1 and CDR2 are SGHTA and FQGNSA. CDR3 nucleotide sequence: TGTGCCAGCCAATCGATAGCGGGAGGGCCTTCAGGAGATGCGCAGTATTTT. As protein: CASQSIAGGPSGDAQYF.

This clonotype was seen a few times. The chain combines TRBV7-2 with TRBJ1-3; the D gene is possibly TRBD1 (6 bases). The CDR3 is 14 residues long. Germline-derived CDR1 and CDR2 are SGHTA and FQGNSA. V was pared by 4 bases and J by 1 base, with 8 bases between. The CDR3 nucleotides read TGTGCCAGCAGCTCAGGGGTATCTGGAAACACCATATATTTT. Amino acids: CASSSGVSGNTIYF.

Comment on this clonotype: Just one base apart from a much larger clone, this may be a read error. This sequence joins TRBV20-1 and TRBJ2-3, with a possible D match to TRBD1 (6 bases). CDR3 length equals 15 residues. CDR1 and CDR2 (germline): DFQATT, SNEGSKA (reference sequence). The germline V and J ends were trimmed by 5 bases and 4 bases, with 19 bases remaining between them. The CDR3: CSAVYRAVGADTQYF. Written as DNA, the CDR3 is TGCAGTGCTGTATACAGGGCGGTGGGCGCAGATACGCAGTATTTT.

With regard to this clonotype: A single base separates this from a much larger clone, so it may be a read error. The chain combines TRBV7-9 with TRBJ1-2; D possibly corresponds to TRBD1 (5 bases). There are 15 residues in the CDR3. Looked up from germline, CDR1 is SEHNR and CDR2 is FQNEAQ (reference sequence). Here the CDR3 reads CASSLVGGDGYGCTF. The CDR3, as DNA: TGTGCCAGCAGCTTAGTCGGGGGAGATGGCTATGGCTGCACCTTC.

The rearrangement uses TRBV7-6 and TRBJ1-1, with no clear D. Trimming removed 5 bases from V and 5 bases from J, with 18 bases in between. From germline, CDR1 is SGHVS and CDR2 FNYEAQ. This CDR3 has 15 amino acids. The CDR3 spells CASSHESGDRTEAFF. The CDR3 DNA reads TGTGCCAGCAGCCACGAGAGCGGGGATCGGACTGAAGCTTTCTTT. Variable domain in full (rest from reference TRBV7-6 and TRBJ1-1): GAGVSQSPRYKVTKRGQDVALRCDPISGHVSLYWYRQALGQGPEFLTYFNYEAQQDKSGLPNDRFSAERPEGSISTLTIQRTEQRDSAMYRCASSHESGDRTEAFFGQGTRLTVV.

This clonotype occurred many times. The V and J genes are TRBV4-1 and TRBJ2-3; D call uncertain. The CDR3 is 16 amino acids. Germline V gene lookup returns CDR1 MGHRA and CDR2 YSYEKL. V lost 0 bases and J 2 bases, leaving 12 bases between the germline ends. CDR3 sequence (DNA): TGCGCCAGCAGCCAAGATTTGATGTACCACACAGATACGCAGTATTTT. Translating gives CASSQDLMYHTDTQYF.

This clonotype occurred many times. CDR3 nucleotides: TGTGCCAGCAGCTTAGAGACTAGCGGGGGCACAGATACGCAGTATTTT. Translating gives CASSLETSGGTDTQYF. The J gene is TRBJ2-3, the V gene TRBV7-9, with 11 bases fitting TRBD2. This CDR3 is 16 amino acids long. Germline trimming cut 1 base from V and 1 base from J; bases unmatched to any gene: 1. CDR1 and CDR2 from the germline V gene are SEHNR and FQNEAQ (reference sequence).

This clonotype was observed at least ten times. This rearrangement joins TRBV4-3 to TRBJ1-1, with TRBD1 matching 7 bases. CDR1 and CDR2 (germline): LGHNA, YSLEER. After removal of 0 bases from V and 6 bases from J, the junction contained 7 bases not matched to a gene. This CDR3 has 15 residues. CDR3: CASSQDRGLVAEAFF. CDR3 sequence (DNA): TGCGCCAGCAGCCAAGATAGGGGGCTTGTCGCTGAAGCTTTCTTT.

Ten or more counts support this clonotype. The rearrangement joins TRBV20-1 to TRBJ2-2; 8 nucleotides line up with TRBD2. Unmatched junction bases numbered 6, after V lost 3 bases and J lost 0 bases. The germline gives CDR1 DFQATT, CDR2 SNEGSKA (reference sequence). The CDR3 is 16 residues long. As DNA, the CDR3 is TGCAGTGCTAGGCCAAATAGCGGGACGAACACCGGGGAGCTGTTTTTT. Amino acid sequence: CSARPNSGTNTGELFF.

This clonotype came up many times. J is TRBJ2-3 and V is TRBV23-1, with TRBD2 as a possible D gene (7 bases). TRBV23-1 is designated an ORF whose function remains uncertain. CDR3 length: 17 amino acids. The ends were cut back, 4 bases at V and 0 bases at J, with 17 bases in the middle. In DNA, the CDR3 is TGCGCCAGCAGTCCCCGAGGGGGGGCATCGAGCACAGATACGCAGTATTTT. This translates into CASSPRGGASSTDTQYF.

The chain combines TRBV19 with TRBJ1-1; no clear D gene. Germline values: CDR1 LNHDA, CDR2 SQIVND (reference sequence). The CDR3 totals 12 residues. V was pared by 3 bases and J by 4 bases, with 6 bases between. The CDR3 DNA is TGTGCCAGTAGTATCTTGGGCACTGAAGCTTTCTTT. Translation: CASSILGTEAFF.

CDR3 coding DNA: TGTGCCAGCAGCTTGGACAGGCCCCGGGAGACTGAAGCTTTCTTT. This gives the protein CASSLDRPRETEAFF. The chain uses TRBV7-9 and TRBJ1-1; 7 bases line up with TRBD1. CDR1 and CDR2 from the germline V gene are SEHNR and FQNEAQ (reference sequence). The V gene end was trimmed by 3 bases and the J gene end by 5 bases; junction bases not matched to a gene: 9. CDR3 length equals 15 residues.

Remarks on this clonotype: This may come from a read error, since a much larger clone is one base off. This rearrangement joins TRBV19 to TRBJ2-7; TRBD2 aligns across 8 bases. Germline V gene sequence: CDR1 LNHDA, CDR2 SQIVND (reference sequence). The CDR3 contains 14 residues. V lost 6 bases, J lost 4 bases, and 8 bases stayed unmatched. Written as DNA, the CDR3 is TGTGCCAGTAGGATCAGCGGGAGTTGGTACGAGCAGTACTTC. Its translation is CASRISGSWYEQYF. Supplemented by reference TRBV19 and TRBJ2-7, the full variable domain reads DGGITQSPKYLFRKEGQNVTLSCEQNLNHDAMYWYRQDPGQGLRLIYYSQIVNDFQKGDIAEGYSVSREKKESFPLTVTSAQKNPTAFYLCASRISGSWYEQYFGPGTRLTVT.

This clonotype came up many times. This sequence joins TRBV4-3 and TRBJ2-1; D is ambiguous. CDR3 length: 15 amino acids. The V gene's germline CDR1 is LGHNA and CDR2 YSLEER. V dropped 0 bases and J dropped 0 bases, with 6 bases sitting between them. Written as DNA, the CDR3 is TGCGCCAGCAGCCAAGATGCGAGCTCCTACAATGAGCAGTTCTTC. This translates into CASSQDASSYNEQFF.

At least ten counts were recorded for this clonotype. The chain is built from TRBV7-6 and TRBJ2-5; 11 bases align to TRBD1. The CDR3 has 14 amino acids. J gave up 5 bases and V 3 bases, and 2 bases lay outside the gene matches. Per the germline V gene, CDR1 is SGHVS and CDR2 is FNYEAQ. CDR3 coding DNA: TGTGCCAGCAGCTTCGGACAGGGGGCCGAGACCCAGTACTTC. Its translation is CASSFGQGAETQYF. Using reference TRBV7-6 and TRBJ2-5 for the parts outside the CDR3, the full variable domain is GAGVSQSPRYKVTKRGQDVALRCDPISGHVSLYWYRQALGQGPEFLTYFNYEAQQDKSGLPNDRFSAERPEGSISTLTIQRTEQRDSAMYRCASSFGQGAETQYFGPGTRLLVL.

This clonotype was recorded at least ten times. The CDR3, as DNA: TGTGCCAGTAGTATCAGATTGAACACTGAAGCTTTCTTT. Encoded protein: CASSIRLNTEAFF. V is TRBV19 and J is TRBJ1-1; D is unclear. This CDR3 is built from 13 residues. Germline V gives CDR1 LNHDA, CDR2 SQIVND (reference sequence). V was pared by 3 bases and J by 0 bases, with 5 bases between.

With respect to this clonotype: This sequence may be a read error, since a much larger clone differs from it by one base. The chain uses TRBV5-1 and TRBJ2-7; possibly TRBD1 or TRBD2 for D (5 bases each). The CDR3 runs to 13 residues. CDR1 is SGHRS, CDR2 YFSETQ, per germline. V gave up 5 bases and J gave up 4 bases, with 13 bases separating them. As DNA, the CDR3 is TGCGCCAGCAGGGGGGACCCCGGTTACGAGCAGTACTTC. This translates into CASRGDPGYEQYF.

Ten or more counts support this clonotype. The chain employs TRBV4-3 and TRBJ2-7; the D is unclear. Germline CDR1 is LGHNA and CDR2 is YSLEER. The CDR3 loop spans 15 amino acids. Between the trimmed V and J ends, which lost 0 bases and 0 bases, there was a span of 9 bases. The CDR3 is CASSQDGRSSYEQYF. CDR3 bases: TGCGCCAGCAGCCAAGACGGCAGAAGCTCCTACGAGCAGTACTTC.